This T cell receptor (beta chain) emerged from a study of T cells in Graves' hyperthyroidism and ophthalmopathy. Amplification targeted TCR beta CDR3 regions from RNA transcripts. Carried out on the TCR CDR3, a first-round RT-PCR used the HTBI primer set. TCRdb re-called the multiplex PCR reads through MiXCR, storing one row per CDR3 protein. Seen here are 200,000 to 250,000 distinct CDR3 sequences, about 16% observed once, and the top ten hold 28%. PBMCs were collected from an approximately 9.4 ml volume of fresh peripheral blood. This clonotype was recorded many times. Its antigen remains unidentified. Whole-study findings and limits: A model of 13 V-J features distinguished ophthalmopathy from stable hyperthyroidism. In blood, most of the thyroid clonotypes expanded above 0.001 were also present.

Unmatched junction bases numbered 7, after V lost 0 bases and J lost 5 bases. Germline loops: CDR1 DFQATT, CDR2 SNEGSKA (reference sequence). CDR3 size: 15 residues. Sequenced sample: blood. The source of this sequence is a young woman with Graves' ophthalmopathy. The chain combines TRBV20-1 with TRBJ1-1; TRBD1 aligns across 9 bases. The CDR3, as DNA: TGCAGTGCTAGAGATCTTACAGGGGGCGAGACTGAAGCTTTCTTT. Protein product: CSARDLTGGETEAFF.